This TCR beta chain was profiled in a study of T-cell reconstitution after alpha-beta-depleted transplantation in children. Findings and limits, study-wide: Elevated TCRbeta diversity at day 60 was traced, in some patients, to surviving recipient T cells and thymic progenitors. Among T cells one year after transplant, newly produced cells accounted for most counts and diversity.

V shed 4 bases and J shed 12 bases, with 21 bases lying between them. Germline loops: CDR1 MDHEN, CDR2 SYDVKM. This CDR3 is built from 14 residues. This clonotype turned up a few times. Its cognate antigen is unknown. Molecular barcoding with unique molecular identifiers was used for the TCRbeta library. TCRdb called the PCR reads again in MiXCR, with one record for every CDR3 protein. Of over 200,000 distinct CDR3 sequences in the sample, about a sixth were seen once. V and J are TRBV28 and TRBJ2-5; perhaps D is TRBD1 or TRBD2 (5 bases each). The sequenced sample was PBMCs, mostly from graft donor cells, obtained 360 days after TCRalphabeta/CD19-depleted stem cell transplant. The receptor comes from a male patient aged 2 to 9 who had a stem cell transplant for acute lymphoblastic leukemia, so the T cells may come from the graft donor. CDR3 sequence reads: CASSYRLEGTLEYF. Written as DNA, the CDR3 is TGTGCCAGCAGTTATAGACTCGAAGGGACCCTAGAGTACTTC.